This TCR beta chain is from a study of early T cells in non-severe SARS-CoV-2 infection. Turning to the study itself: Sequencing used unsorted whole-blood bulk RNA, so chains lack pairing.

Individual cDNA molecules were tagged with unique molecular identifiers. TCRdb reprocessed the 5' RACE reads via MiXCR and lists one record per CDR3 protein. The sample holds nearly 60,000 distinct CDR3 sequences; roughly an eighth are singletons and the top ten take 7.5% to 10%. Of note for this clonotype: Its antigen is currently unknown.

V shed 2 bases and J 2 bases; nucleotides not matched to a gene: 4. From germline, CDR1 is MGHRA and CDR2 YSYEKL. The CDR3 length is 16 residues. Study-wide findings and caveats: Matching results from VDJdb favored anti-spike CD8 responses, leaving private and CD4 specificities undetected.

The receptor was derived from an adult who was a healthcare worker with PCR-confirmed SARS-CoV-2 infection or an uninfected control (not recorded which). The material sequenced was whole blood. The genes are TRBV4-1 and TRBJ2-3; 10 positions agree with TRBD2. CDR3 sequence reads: CASSQSGTSVTDTQYF. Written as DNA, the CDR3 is TGCGCCAGCAGCCAATCCGGGACTAGCGTCACAGATACGCAGTATTTT.